The present T cell receptor beta chain was sequenced within a study of shared clonotypes between healthy human individuals. Study observations and caveats: Deeper or shallower sequencing was expected to change how clonotypes are shared among donors.

As to this clone: Antigen specificity is unknown.

Naive CD8 isolation took CD45RO-negative cells positively selected for CCR7 and excluded terminally differentiated effector memory CD45RA+ cells. The V and J ends lost 4 bases and 4 bases respectively, with 5 bases between them. CDR3 size: 11 residues. CDR1 and CDR2 from the germline V gene are MNHNS and SASEGT. On sorted subsets, replicate PCRs used approximately 190 ng DNA, or 31,000 or so T cell genomes. Clones were sequenced by immunoSEQ multiplex PCR, and TCRdb holds only the in-frame ones, with some missing. The data contain around 2,100,000 clones, about 95% of them singletons. This chain links TRBV6-1 with TRBJ2-7; D call uncertain. Sequencing used naive CD8+ T cells sorted from blood. The sequence was collected from a man between 18 and 35 years old in good health. The CDR3 spells CASSGKYEQYF. In DNA form, the CDR3 reads TGTGCCAGCAGTGGAAAGTACGAGCAGTACTTC.